A single sample is the source of the 10 T cell receptor beta chains below, sequenced in a study of shared T cell receptors in the human thymus. Profiling relied on immunoSEQ multiplex PCR, and the TCRdb table lists in-frame clones only, not all of them. This table has hundreds of thousands of clones, 85% to 90% appearing once. Separately, the same data were catalogued under a study of human thymus T cells.

Sequenced: thymocytes. The receptors stem from a boy in the first two years of life with a congenital heart defect.

The V and J genes are TRBV27 and TRBJ2-1, with 7 bases that match TRBD2. Germline CDR1 reads MNHEY; CDR2 reads SMNVEV (reference sequence). The CDR3 spans 13 residues. V lost 5 bases, J lost 9 bases, and 7 bases stayed unmatched. The CDR3 coding sequence is TGTGCCAGCAGTCCCCGGACTAGGATTGAGCAGTTCTTC. Protein product: CASSPRTRIEQFF.

The chain joins TRBV11-2 to TRBJ2-3, with no clear D. CDR1 is SGHAT, CDR2 FQNNGV, per germline. With 6 bases removed from V and 2 bases from J, the gap between germline ends came to 9 bases. The CDR3 runs 13 residues. DNA of the CDR3: TGTGCCAGCAGTCCAGGTCCCACAGATACGCAGTATTTT. Protein sequence: CASSPGPTDTQYF.

The rearrangement uses TRBV6-6 and TRBJ2-7; TRBD1 matches 7 bases. V lost 5 bases and J lost 4; bases outside the gene matches: 5. The CDR3 loop spans 13 amino acids. Germline CDR1 reads MNHNY; CDR2 reads SVGAGI (reference sequence). As DNA, the CDR3 is TGTGCCAGCAGTGGTCCGGGACAGTACGAGCAGTACTTC. Translated: CASSGPGQYEQYF.

The rearrangement uses TRBV27 and TRBJ2-7, with no clear D. The CDR3 extends over 14 amino acids. The germline V gene encodes CDR1 MNHEY and CDR2 SMNVEV (reference sequence). The ends were cut back, 6 bases at V and 5 bases at J, with 17 bases in the middle. The CDR3 here is CASRPEEEYHEQYF. In DNA, the CDR3 is TGTGCCAGCAGGCCAGAGGAAGAGTACCACGAGCAGTACTTC.

This clone turned up a few times. This sequence joins TRBV19 and TRBJ2-5; 7 nucleotides agree with TRBD2. V lost 10 bases and J lost 5; bases outside the gene matches: 10. CDR1 LNHDA and CDR2 SQIVND come from the germline V gene (reference sequence). The CDR3 is 13 residues long. CDR3 sequence reads: CATAGGGAETQYF. The CDR3 DNA follows: TGTGCCACCGCGGGCGGGGGAGCGGAGACCCAGTACTTC.

This rearrangement joins TRBV5-6 to TRBJ2-3; D is unclear. The V end lost 6 bases, the J end lost 0 bases, and 17 bases lay between the germline ends. The CDR3 totals 16 residues. CDR1 and CDR2 from the germline V gene are SGHDT and YYEEEE. For the CDR3, the DNA is TGTGCCAGCATCAAGGAGAGTAGCCGTAGCACAGATACGCAGTATTTT. This sequence encodes CASIKESSRSTDTQYF.

This chain links TRBV28 with TRBJ2-7; 9 nucleotides line up with TRBD2. V was pared by 6 bases and J by 0 bases, with 6 bases of the junction left unmatched. Germline V CDR1 and CDR2: MDHEN, SYDVKM. This CDR3 has 15 residues. CDR3 loop: CASSKREVSSYEQYF. As DNA, the CDR3 is TGTGCCAGCAGCAAGCGGGAGGTGAGCTCCTACGAGCAGTACTTC.

The chain carries TRBV5-6 and TRBJ2-7; D not certain. Per germline, CDR1 SGHDT and CDR2 YYEEEE. Trimming removed 4 bases from V and 0 bases from J, with 11 bases in between. This CDR3 is 14 amino acids long. CDR3 nucleotides: TGTGCCAGCAGCAGCAGGTTCCCCTCCTACGAGCAGTACTTC. This codes for CASSSRFPSYEQYF.

The rearrangement links TRBV27 to TRBJ2-5; 9 bases align to TRBD2. The end of the DNA aligns better with TRBJ2-7, so the J call may be wrong. The CDR3 runs 17 residues. CDR1 and CDR2 (germline): MNHEY, SMNVEV (reference sequence). The CDR3 sequence is CASSSPRRSGGSYEQYF. The CDR3 DNA follows: TGTGCCAGCAGTTCCCCGCGGAGAAGCGGGGGGTCCTACGAGCAGTACTTC.

This clone was seen a single time. The rearrangement links TRBV15 to TRBJ2-3; 10 nucleotides agree with TRBD1. The CDR3 has 20 residues. V lost 0 bases and J lost 1; bases outside the gene matches: 13. Germline loops: CDR1 LNHNV, CDR2 YYDKDF (reference sequence). The CDR3 loop reads CATSRDWDDRGQKGTDTQYF. The CDR3 DNA reads as TGTGCCACCAGCAGAGATTGGGACGACAGGGGGCAAAAAGGCACAGATACGCAGTATTTT.